Listed below are T cell receptor beta chains from one sample, sequenced in a study of T cell responses to AZD1222 COVID-19 vaccine. The table came from immunoSEQ multiplex PCR; TCRdb's copy has only in-frame clones and leaves some out. The table lists 70,000 to 80,000 clones, 86% of them singletons. The sample consisted of peripheral blood, taken on day 0 of AZD1222 vaccination. The source of these receptors is an adult in good health. CDR3s include the opening cysteine and the closing phenylalanine or tryptophan. D genes are given only for firm matches. Clone sizes are given selectively: once, few, many, or a class where the clone is expanded.

D gene: -
V gene: TRBV28
clone size: -
J gene: TRBJ1-1
CDR3 DNA: TGTGCCAGTAAGCCCTTTCAGGGCACTGAAGCTTTCTTT
CDR3 protein: CASKPFQGTEAFF

D gene: -
V gene: TRBV6-5
clone size: -
J gene: TRBJ2-1
CDR3 DNA: TGTGCCAGCACGGACGACCGAACCTCCTACAATGAGCAGTTCTTC
CDR3 protein: CASTDDRTSYNEQFF

D gene: -
V gene: TRBV5-6
clone size: -
J gene: TRBJ2-7
CDR3 DNA: TGTGCCAGCAGCCCCCGGGTAACCTACGAGCAGTACTTC
CDR3 protein: CASSPRVTYEQYF

D gene: -
V gene: TRBV3-1/TRBV3-2
clone size: -
J gene: TRBJ2-1
CDR3 DNA: TGTGCCAGCAGCCAAGGCCCAGGGTCCTATGAGCAGTTCTTC
CDR3 protein: CASSQGPGSYEQFF

D gene: -
V gene: TRBV14
clone size: few
J gene: TRBJ1-6
CDR3 DNA: TGTGCCAGCAGCCCAGGACAGATTTTATATAATTCACCCCTCCACTTT
CDR3 protein: CASSPGQILYNSPLHF

D gene: -
V gene: TRBV18
clone size: -
J gene: TRBJ2-1
CDR3 DNA: TGTGCCAGCTCACCACTGAGCTCCTACAATGAGCAGTTCTTC
CDR3 protein: CASSPLSSYNEQFF

D gene: -
V gene: TRBV29-1
clone size: -
J gene: TRBJ1-1
CDR3 DNA: TGCAGCGTTGAATGGGGGTGGGGGAATTCTGAAGCTTTCTTT
CDR3 protein: CSVEWGWGNSEAFF

D gene: -
V gene: TRBV3-1/TRBV3-2
clone size: -
J gene: TRBJ1-4
CDR3 DNA: TGTGCCAGCAGCAACAGGGCAACTAATGAAAAACTGTTTTTT
CDR3 protein: CASSNRATNEKLFF

D gene: -
V gene: TRBV6-1
clone size: -
J gene: TRBJ1-5
CDR3 DNA: TGTGCCAGCAGTGAATTAGCCGGCCAGCCCCAGCATTTT
CDR3 protein: CASSELAGQPQHF

D gene: -
V gene: TRBV11-2
clone size: -
J gene: TRBJ2-2
CDR3 DNA: TGTGCCAGCAGCTCCTGGACAGCGAACACCGGGGAGCTGTTTTTT
CDR3 protein: CASSSWTANTGELFF

D gene: TRBD2
V gene: TRBV6-4
clone size: -
J gene: TRBJ2-1
CDR3 DNA: TGTGCCAGCAGTGACTCAGCGGGGGTAGTGAATGAGCAGTTCTTC
CDR3 protein: CASSDSAGVVNEQFF

D gene: -
V gene: TRBV4-2
clone size: few
J gene: TRBJ2-7
CDR3 DNA: TGTGCCAGCAGCCAAGGAGAAGGGTTCTCCTACGAGCAGTACTTC
CDR3 protein: CASSQGEGFSYEQYF

D gene: -
V gene: TRBV6-4
clone size: few
J gene: TRBJ1-6
CDR3 DNA: TGTGCCAGCAGTGACTCAGGGAATTCACCCCTCCACTTT
CDR3 protein: CASSDSGNSPLHF

D gene: -
V gene: TRBV7-2
clone size: -
J gene: TRBJ2-1
CDR3 DNA: TGTGCCAGCAGCTCTCCCCCACCCGAGGAGCAGTTCTTC
CDR3 protein: CASSSPPPEEQFF

D gene: -
V gene: TRBV11-3
clone size: -
J gene: TRBJ2-1
CDR3 DNA: TGTGCCAGCAGCTTAGTACAGTCAGGAGATGAGCAGTTCTTC
CDR3 protein: CASSLVQSGDEQFF